These 25 T cell receptor beta chains were all obtained from the same sample, sequenced in a study of T cell responses to AZD1222 COVID-19 vaccine. Assay used: immunoSEQ multiplex PCR; TCRdb lists only in-frame clones, some missing. The sample shows about 84,000 clones, 70% to 90% of them seen only once. Material: peripheral blood, obtained 28 days after the second AZD1222 dose. These receptors all stem from an adult who received the AZD1222 COVID-19 vaccine.

The J gene is TRBJ1-5, the V gene TRBV7-8; perhaps TRBD1 as D (6 bases). Germline V gene lookup returns CDR1 SGHVS and CDR2 FQNEAQ. Trimming stripped 1 base from V and 11 bases from J, with 21 bases between. The CDR3 has 16 amino acids. The CDR3 spells CASSLGYRTADGAQHF. The CDR3 DNA sequence: TGTGCCAGCAGCTTAGGGTATCGGACAGCGGACGGGGCCCAGCATTTT. Variable domain in full (rest from reference TRBV7-8 and TRBJ1-5): GAGVSQSPRYKVAKRGQDVALRCDPISGHVSLFWYQQALGQGPEFLTYFQNEAQLDKSGLPSDRFFAERPEGSVSTLKIQRTQQEDSAVYLCASSLGYRTADGAQHFGDGTRLSIL.

This chain links TRBV24-1 with TRBJ1-1; D is uncertain. The ends were cut back, 7 bases at V and 4 bases at J, with 12 bases in the middle. The germline V gene has CDR1 KGHDR and CDR2 SFDVKD. This CDR3 has 13 residues. CDR3 nucleotide sequence: TGTGCCACCAGGAGGTTACGGGTCACTGAAGCTTTCTTT. Translated, it gives CATRRLRVTEAFF.

This rearrangement joins TRBV11-3 to TRBJ1-2; D is uncertain. V shed 5 bases and J shed 12 bases, with 22 bases lying between them. This CDR3 spans 14 amino acids. The germline V gene has CDR1 SGHNT and CDR2 YENEEA. For the CDR3, the DNA is TGTGCCAGCAGCCCAAGATCCGGGAGAGAAAGCCACACCTTC. This gives the protein CASSPRSGRESHTF. Full variable domain (outside the CDR3, taken from reference TRBV11-3 and TRBJ1-2): EAGVVQSPRYKIIEKKQPVAFWCNPISGHNTLYWYLQNLGQGPELLIRYENEEAVDDSQLPKDRFSAERLKGVDSTLKIQPAELGDSAVYLCASSPRSGRESHTFGSGTRLTVV.

V is TRBV7-9 and J is TRBJ1-4; no reliable D call. This CDR3 has 14 residues. Trimming shortened V by 0 bases and J by 6 bases, and 8 bases separated the two germline ends. The germline gives CDR1 SEHNR, CDR2 FQNEAQ (reference sequence). CDR3 bases: TGTGCCAGCAGCTTAGCGGAGGCGGATGAAAAACTGTTTTTT. This translates into CASSLAEADEKLFF.

The CDR3 spells CASSQTTGGPGHSPLHF. Here the CDR3 DNA reads TGTGCCAGCAGCCAAACCACAGGGGGCCCAGGGCATTCACCCCTCCACTTT. This chain joins TRBV7-2 and TRBJ1-6; TRBD1 agrees at 9 bases. CDR3 length: 17 amino acids. Germline lookup yields CDR1 SGHTA and CDR2 FQGNSA. V lost 5 bases and J lost 8; bases outside the gene matches: 13.

This chain connects TRBV5-4 to TRBJ1-3; TRBD1 is a possible D gene (6 bases). Trimming stripped 4 bases from V and 0 bases from J, with 8 bases between. CDR1 and CDR2 from the germline V gene are SGHNT and YYREEE (reference sequence). The CDR3 sequence is 14 residues long. CDR3 coding DNA: TGTGCCAGCAGCCACAGGGACTCTGGAAACACCATATATTTT. Residues: CASSHRDSGNTIYF.

V usage is TRBV9 and J usage is TRBJ2-6; 9 bases fit TRBD1. This CDR3 has 16 amino acids. CDR1 is SGDLS and CDR2 is YYNGEE in the germline V gene. V was clipped by 2 bases and J by 0 bases; unmatched bases: 0. The CDR3 coding sequence is TGTGCCAGCAGCGTGGGACAGGGCTCTGGGGCCAACGTCCTGACTTTC. It translates to CASSVGQGSGANVLTF.

This rearrangement joins TRBV7-9 to TRBJ1-2; the D gene is possibly TRBD1 (6 bases). CDR1 is SEHNR and CDR2 is FQNEAQ in the germline V gene (reference sequence). Trimming cost V 1 base and J 2 bases, with 14 bases left between them. This CDR3 has 16 amino acids. The CDR3 reads CASSLEGGSGNYGYTF. CDR3 DNA: TGTGCCAGCAGCTTAGAGGGGGGCAGCGGCAACTATGGCTACACCTTC.

The chain uses TRBV3-1 (or the pseudogene TRBV3-2) and TRBJ2-7; D unclear. The CDR3 spans 13 residues. Trimming took 1 base from V and 6 from J, leaving 10 bases between them. From germline, CDR1 is LGHDT and CDR2 YNNKEL (reference sequence). DNA of the CDR3: TGTGCCAGCAGCCAAGCCACTTCAGGCGAGCAGTACTTC. As protein: CASSQATSGEQYF.

The genes are TRBV6-5 and TRBJ1-2, with D unresolved. The CDR3 has 15 residues. The V and J ends lost 6 bases and 1 base respectively, with 15 bases between them. In germline, CDR1 is MNHEY, CDR2 SVGAGI. CDR3 bases: TGTGCCAGCAGCCTATTGACCGACATTAACTATGGCTACACCTTC. This codes for CASSLLTDINYGYTF.

The chain couples TRBV2 to TRBJ1-6, with D possibly TRBD1 on 6 matching bases. CDR1 and CDR2 (germline): SNHLY, FYNNEI. The CDR3 runs to 13 residues. Trimming left V 7 bases short and J 9 bases short, with 13 bases between. The CDR3 reads CASTQGIRSPLHF. The DNA for the CDR3 is TGTGCCAGCACGCAGGGGATTCGTTCACCCCTCCACTTT.

The V call is TRBV20-1, the J call TRBJ1-2; D uncertain. The CDR3 runs 10 residues. Germline values: CDR1 DFQATT, CDR2 SNEGSKA (reference sequence). With 6 bases removed from V and 7 bases from J, the gap between germline ends came to 9 bases. The DNA of the CDR3 is TGCAGTGCCGGATGGGGTGGCTACACCTTC. Translation: CSAGWGGYTF.

The rearrangement links TRBV24-1 to TRBJ2-1; weak D call: TRBD2 (5 bases). V was trimmed by 3 bases and J by 6 bases, leaving 17 bases between them. The V gene's germline CDR1 is KGHDR and CDR2 SFDVKD. The CDR3 length is 16 residues. DNA of the CDR3: TGTGCCACCAGTGATACGACCCGAGGGTCCGCCAATGAGCAGTTCTTC. Translating it yields CATSDTTRGSANEQFF.

The chain links TRBV28 to TRBJ1-1, with TRBD1 matching over 7 bases. Trimming removed 6 bases from V and 6 bases from J; junction bases left unmatched: 10. Looked up from germline, CDR1 is MDHEN and CDR2 is SYDVKM. This CDR3 contains 14 residues. As DNA, the CDR3 is TGTGCCAGCAGCTGGGCCGACAGGGCGTCTGAAGCTTTCTTT. Translation gives CASSWADRASEAFF.

The chain links TRBV27 to TRBJ2-7; D is possibly TRBD1 (6 bases). CDR3 length equals 15 residues. Germline V lookup: CDR1 MNHEY, CDR2 SMNVEV (reference sequence). The germline V and J ends were trimmed by 6 bases and 0 bases, with 15 bases remaining between them. CDR3 DNA sequence: TGTGCCAGCAGACCTAGACAGGCCAACTCCTACGAGCAGTACGTC. Protein: CASRPRQANSYEQYV.

The gene calls are TRBV19 and TRBJ1-5, with 9 bases matching TRBD1. CDR1 is LNHDA, CDR2 SQIVND, per germline (reference sequence). V gave up 4 bases and J gave up 9 bases; unmatched junction bases: 4. The CDR3 spans 13 residues. The CDR3 DNA reads as TGTGCCAGTAGTAGGGACAGGGAACGGCCCCAGCATTTT. It translates to CASSRDRERPQHF.

This sequence joins TRBV9 and TRBJ2-1; D not resolved. The CDR3 runs to 15 residues. Looked up from germline, CDR1 is SGDLS and CDR2 is YYNGEE. Trimming took off 2 bases at V and 0 bases at J, with 9 bases between the two ends. CDR3 DNA sequence: TGTGCCAGCAGCGTCCTTGAAGGCTCCTACAATGAGCAGTTCTTC. As protein: CASSVLEGSYNEQFF.

V gene TRBV7-3 combines with J gene TRBJ1-6, with D tentatively TRBD1 (6 bases). The germline gives CDR1 SGHTA, CDR2 FQGTGA. With 5 bases removed from V and 6 bases from J, the gap between germline ends came to 14 bases. The CDR3 covers 15 residues. The CDR3 loop reads CASSLRDMSNSPLHF. In DNA, the CDR3 is TGTGCCAGCAGCCTCCGGGACATGTCTAATTCACCCCTCCACTTT.

The chain has TRBV7-3 and TRBJ2-1; 10 nucleotides align to TRBD1. V lost 1 base and J lost 4; bases outside the gene matches: 7. The CDR3 has 17 amino acids. Germline CDR1 reads SGHTA; CDR2 reads FQGTGA. The CDR3 coding sequence is TGTGCCAGCAGCTTAAGGCCTCGGGACAGGGGATACAATGAGCAGTTCTTC. It is translated as CASSLRPRDRGYNEQFF.

The rearrangement uses TRBV28 and TRBJ1-5; D uncertain. CDR3 length: 14 residues. V was clipped by 6 bases and J by 2 bases, with 11 bases between them. The germline CDR1 and CDR2 sequences are MDHEN and SYDVKM. The chain's CDR3 is CASSVRGGNQPQHF. The CDR3 bases are TGTGCCAGCAGCGTTCGCGGGGGCAATCAGCCCCAGCATTTT.

The V gene is TRBV6-4, the J gene TRBJ2-3; 7 bases agree with TRBD2. The CDR3 runs to 15 residues. V was pared by 8 bases and J by 3 bases, with 11 bases of the junction left unmatched. Germline values: CDR1 MRHNA, CDR2 SNTAGT. The CDR3 coding sequence is TGTGCCAGCGCCTCTAGGGAGGGCGGGACAGATACGCAGTATTTT. This encodes CASASREGGTDTQYF.

The V call is TRBV19, the J call TRBJ2-7; D not certain. The CDR3 sequence is 12 residues long. Between the trimmed V and J ends, which lost 4 bases and 2 bases, there was a span of 6 bases. In germline, CDR1 is LNHDA, CDR2 SQIVND (reference sequence). For the CDR3, the DNA is TGTGCCAGTAGTAGGGTGCCCTACGAGCAGTACTTC. Translated: CASSRVPYEQYF. The full variable domain, rest sourced from reference TRBV19 and TRBJ2-7, is DGGITQSPKYLFRKEGQNVTLSCEQNLNHDAMYWYRQDPGQGLRLIYYSQIVNDFQKGDIAEGYSVSREKKESFPLTVTSAQKNPTAFYLCASSRVPYEQYFGPGTRLTVT.

Of note for this clone: The same CDR3 arises from other DNA sequences in this sample as well. The rearrangement joins TRBV27 to TRBJ1-5, with 8 nucleotides matching TRBD1. This CDR3 is built from 15 residues. The germline CDR1 and CDR2 sequences are MNHEY and SMNVEV (reference sequence). With 5 bases clipped from V and 1 base from J, the junction kept 4 bases outside the gene matches. CDR3 protein: CASSLGQGSNQPQHF. CDR3 sequence (DNA): TGTGCCAGCAGTCTCGGACAGGGAAGCAATCAGCCCCAGCATTTT.

This chain joins TRBV19 and TRBJ1-1; D call uncertain. The V and J ends lost 1 base and 1 base respectively, with 10 bases between them. Per germline, CDR1 LNHDA and CDR2 SQIVND (reference sequence). This CDR3 is 15 amino acids long. CDR3 protein: CASSIGGGRNTEAFF. In nucleotides, the CDR3 is TGTGCCAGTAGTATAGGTGGAGGGCGGAACACTGAAGCTTTCTTT.

This clone was picked up a small number of times. In DNA form, the CDR3 reads TGTGCCAGCAGTTCCAGGGGCTACTACGAGCAGTACGTC. This translates into CASSSRGYYEQYV. This rearrangement joins TRBV6-2 or TRBV6-3 to TRBJ2-7; tentative D call: TRBD1 (6 bases). V shed 4 bases and J shed 3 bases, with 10 bases lying between them. This CDR3 spans 13 amino acids. CDR1 and CDR2 from the germline V gene are MNHEY and SVGEGT.